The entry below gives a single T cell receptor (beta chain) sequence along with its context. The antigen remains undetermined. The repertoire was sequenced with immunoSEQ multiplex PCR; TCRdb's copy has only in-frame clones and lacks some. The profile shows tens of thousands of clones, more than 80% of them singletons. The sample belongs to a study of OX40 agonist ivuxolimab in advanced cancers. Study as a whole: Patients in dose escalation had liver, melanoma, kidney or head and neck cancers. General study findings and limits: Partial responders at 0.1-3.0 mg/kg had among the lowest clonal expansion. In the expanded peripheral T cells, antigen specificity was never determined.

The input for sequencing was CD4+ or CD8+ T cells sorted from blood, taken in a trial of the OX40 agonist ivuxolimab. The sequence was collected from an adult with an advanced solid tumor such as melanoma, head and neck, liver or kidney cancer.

In DNA, the CDR3 is TGTGCCAGCAAGGAGGAAGCGGGGAGAGGAGATACGCAGTATTTT. Protein product: CASKEEAGRGDTQYF. V gene TRBV2 combines with J gene TRBJ2-3; 7 bases map to TRBD2. Per germline, CDR1 SNHLY and CDR2 FYNNEI. The CDR3 has 15 amino acids. The ends lost 7 bases at V and 5 bases at J; junction bases unmatched: 12.